Sequencing of this T cell receptor beta chain was carried out in a study of patients and donors after allogeneic stem cell transplantation. The ends were cut back, 1 base at V and 0 bases at J, with 9 bases in the middle. The CDR3 loop spans 15 amino acids. Germline CDR1 SGHTA, CDR2 FQGNSA. In TCRdb, the RT-PCR reads were re-called with MiXCR into one record per CDR3 protein. This table has under 95,000 distinct CDR3 sequences, 5% appearing once. The receptor was derived from a human donor who was either an allogeneic HSCT recipient or a stem cell or donor lymphocyte infusion donor (not recorded which). It is not recorded whose cells these are; they may come from a transplant donor. Sequenced material: blood, either unsorted or a sorted T cell fraction (not recorded which). V gene TRBV7-2 combines with J gene TRBJ2-5, with D perhaps TRBD1 (5 bases). In DNA, the CDR3 is TGTGCCAGCAGCTTAGTGAGGACAAACCAAGAGACCCAGTACTTC. Amino acids: CASSLVRTNQETQYF. The variable domain in full, completed from reference TRBV7-2 and TRBJ2-5, reads GAGVSQSPSNKVTEKGKDVELRCDPISGHTALYWYRQSLGQGLEFLIYFQGNSAPDKSGLPSDRFSAERTGGSVSTLTIQRTQQEDSAVYLCASSLVRTNQETQYFGPGTRLLVL.